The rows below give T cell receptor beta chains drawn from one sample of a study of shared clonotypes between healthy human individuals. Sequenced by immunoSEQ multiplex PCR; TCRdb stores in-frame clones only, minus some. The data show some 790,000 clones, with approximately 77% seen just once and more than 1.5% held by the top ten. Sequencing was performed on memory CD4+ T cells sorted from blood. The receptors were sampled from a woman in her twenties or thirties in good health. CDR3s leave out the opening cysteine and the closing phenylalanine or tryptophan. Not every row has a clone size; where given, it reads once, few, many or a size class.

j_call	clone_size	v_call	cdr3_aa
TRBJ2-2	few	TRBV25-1	ASSDRGTGELF
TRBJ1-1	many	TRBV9	ASSVAGLIQRAF
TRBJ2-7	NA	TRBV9	ASSVGGSGYEQY
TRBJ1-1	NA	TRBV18	ASSPSWDRGLGDTEAF
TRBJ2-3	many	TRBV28	ASSPTTLAGGASTDTQY
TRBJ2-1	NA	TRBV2	ASKRDRDNEQF
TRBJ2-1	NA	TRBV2	ASSTSGGYNEQF
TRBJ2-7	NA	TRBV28	ASSLIAYSSYEQY
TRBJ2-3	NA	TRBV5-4	ASSPISGEGVGDTDTQY
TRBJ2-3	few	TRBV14	ASSQTVAGTDTQY
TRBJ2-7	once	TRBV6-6	ASSYTGTGFAGQY
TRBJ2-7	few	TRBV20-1	SASVNHEQY
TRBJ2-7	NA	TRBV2	ASSDDRVLYEQY
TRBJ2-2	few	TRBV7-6	ASSGPAGTLF
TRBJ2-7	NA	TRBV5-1	ASSLGTSGYEQY
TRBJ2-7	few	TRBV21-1	ASSKGRRRVGSYEQY
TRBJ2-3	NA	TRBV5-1	ASSLATGGVEDTQY
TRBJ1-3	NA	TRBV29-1	SVEPVTSGNTIY
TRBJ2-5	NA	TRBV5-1	ASSLGQGAIETQY
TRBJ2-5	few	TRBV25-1	ACSGTKQETQY
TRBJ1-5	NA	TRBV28	ASSWAVNQPQH
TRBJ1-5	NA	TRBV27	ASSLRPGMNQPQH
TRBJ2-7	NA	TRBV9	ASSVGLASHEQY
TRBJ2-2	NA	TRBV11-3	ASSPSGQHTGELF
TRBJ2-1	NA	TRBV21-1	ASSNDRRWDEQF
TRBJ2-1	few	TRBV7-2	ASSLIALWTGGNNEQF
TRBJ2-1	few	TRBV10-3	AISVTGDEQF
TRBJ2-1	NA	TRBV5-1	ASSLGNNEQF
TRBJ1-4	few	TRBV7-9	ASSSGQGNEKLF
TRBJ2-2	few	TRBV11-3	ASSYTGTGELF
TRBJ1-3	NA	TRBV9	ASSADREGNTIY
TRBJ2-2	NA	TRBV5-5	ASSGTGGAGTGELF
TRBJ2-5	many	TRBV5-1	ASSLGPEGAIETQY
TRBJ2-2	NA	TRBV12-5	ASGRETGELF
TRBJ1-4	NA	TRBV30	AWSVRDAKLF
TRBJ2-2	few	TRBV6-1	ATRLVNTGELF
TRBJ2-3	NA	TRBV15	ATSREFGTSSTDTQY
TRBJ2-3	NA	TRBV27	ASSLPPGTDTQY
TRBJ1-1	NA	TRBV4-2	ASSLPGQRNTEAF
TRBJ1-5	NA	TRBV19	ASSPGLEQPQH
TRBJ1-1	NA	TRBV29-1	SVVLTAGSAF
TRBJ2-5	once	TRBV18	ASSPEGTSKTQY
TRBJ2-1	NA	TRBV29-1	SASRDMNNEQF
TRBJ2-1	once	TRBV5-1	ASSLVSNEQF
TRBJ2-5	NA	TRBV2	ASSGGGPRTQY
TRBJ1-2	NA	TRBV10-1	ASSAGINYGYT
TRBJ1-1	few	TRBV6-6	ASRPRQGANTEAF
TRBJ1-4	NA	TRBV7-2	ASSLTGTGGSTNEKLF
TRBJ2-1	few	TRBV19	ASSLWTSDEQF
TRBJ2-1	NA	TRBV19	ASSRMGLAVLSSYNEQF
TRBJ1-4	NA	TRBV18	ASSTQGPNEKLF
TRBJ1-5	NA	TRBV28	ASSFDRDRPQH
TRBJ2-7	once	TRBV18	ASSPPGAPGAYEQY
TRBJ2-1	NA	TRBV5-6	ASSLGAWPYNEQF
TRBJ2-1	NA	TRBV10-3	AISESGQGAGEQF
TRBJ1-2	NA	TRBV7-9	ASSLDAGNYGYT
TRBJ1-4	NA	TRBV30	AWSTGTGQPNEKLF
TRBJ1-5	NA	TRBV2	ASSGRDPNQPQH
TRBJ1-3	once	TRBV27	ASSLQTPGRTGNTIY
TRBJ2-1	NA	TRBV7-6	ASSLAPHLHEQF